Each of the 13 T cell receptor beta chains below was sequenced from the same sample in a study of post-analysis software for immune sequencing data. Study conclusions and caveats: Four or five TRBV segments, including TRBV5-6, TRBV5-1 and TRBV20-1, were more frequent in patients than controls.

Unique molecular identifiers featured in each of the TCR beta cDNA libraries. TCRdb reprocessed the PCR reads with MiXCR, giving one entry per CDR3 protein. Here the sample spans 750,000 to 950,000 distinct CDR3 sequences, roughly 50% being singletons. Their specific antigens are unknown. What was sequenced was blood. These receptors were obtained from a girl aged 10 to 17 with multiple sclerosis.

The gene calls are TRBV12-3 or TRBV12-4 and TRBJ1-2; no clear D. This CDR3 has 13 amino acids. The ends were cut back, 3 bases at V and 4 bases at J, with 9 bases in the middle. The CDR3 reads CASSFNTGYGYTF. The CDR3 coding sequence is TGTGCCAGCAGTTTTAATACCGGCTATGGCTACACCTTC.

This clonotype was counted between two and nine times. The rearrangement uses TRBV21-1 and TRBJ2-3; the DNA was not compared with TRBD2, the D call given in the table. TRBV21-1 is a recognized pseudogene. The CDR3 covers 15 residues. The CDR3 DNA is TGTGCCAGTAATACCGCCCAGCGGGACTCAGATACGCAGTATTTT. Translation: CASNTAQRDSDTQYF.

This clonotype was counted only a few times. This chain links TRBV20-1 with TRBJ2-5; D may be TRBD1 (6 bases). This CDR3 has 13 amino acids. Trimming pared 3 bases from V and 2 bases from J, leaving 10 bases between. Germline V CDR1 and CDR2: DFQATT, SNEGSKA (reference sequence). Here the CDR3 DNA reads TGCAGTGCTAGGAAACAGGGTCAAGAGACCCAGTACTTC. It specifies CSARKQGQETQYF.

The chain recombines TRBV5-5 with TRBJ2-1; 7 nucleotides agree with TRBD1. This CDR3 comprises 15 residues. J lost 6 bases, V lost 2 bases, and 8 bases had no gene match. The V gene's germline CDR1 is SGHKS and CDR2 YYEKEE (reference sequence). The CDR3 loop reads CASSFSEGAFNEQFF. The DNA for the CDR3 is TGTGCCAGCAGCTTTTCTGAGGGGGCGTTCAATGAGCAGTTCTTC.

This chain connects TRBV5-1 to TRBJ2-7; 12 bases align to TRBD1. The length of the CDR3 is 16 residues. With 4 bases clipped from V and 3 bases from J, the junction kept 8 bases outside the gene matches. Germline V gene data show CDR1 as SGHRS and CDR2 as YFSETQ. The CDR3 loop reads CASSPGQGARFYEQYF. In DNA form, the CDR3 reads TGCGCCAGCAGCCCGGGACAGGGGGCCCGTTTCTACGAGCAGTACTTC.

The CDR3 loop is CATLFGVTQYF. The CDR3 coding sequence is TGTGCCACCCTGTTCGGGGTTACGCAGTATTTT. V and J are TRBV6-1 and TRBJ2-3, with D possibly matching TRBD2 (5 bases). V was shortened by 10 bases and J by 8 bases, with 13 bases between the two germline ends. From germline, CDR1 is MNHNS and CDR2 SASEGT. This CDR3 is built from 11 residues.

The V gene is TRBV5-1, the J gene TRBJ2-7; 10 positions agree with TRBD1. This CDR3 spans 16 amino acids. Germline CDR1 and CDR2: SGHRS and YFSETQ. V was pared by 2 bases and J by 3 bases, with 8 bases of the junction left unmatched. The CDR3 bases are TGCGCCAGCAGCTTCAAATCCGGGACAGGGGACTACGAGCAGTACTTC. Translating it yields CASSFKSGTGDYEQYF. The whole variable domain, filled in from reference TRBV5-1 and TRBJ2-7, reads KAGVTQTPRYLIKTRGQQVTLSCSPISGHRSVSWYQQTPGQGLQFLFEYFSETQRNKGNFPGRFSGRQFSNSRSEMNVSTLELGDSALYLCASSFKSGTGDYEQYFGPGTRLTVT.

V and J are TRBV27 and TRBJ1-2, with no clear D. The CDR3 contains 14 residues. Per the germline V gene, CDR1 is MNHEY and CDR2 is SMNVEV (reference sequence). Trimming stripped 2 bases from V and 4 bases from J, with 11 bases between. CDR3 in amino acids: CASSLAGQAYGYTF. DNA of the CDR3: TGTGCCAGCAGTTTAGCCGGGCAGGCCTATGGCTACACCTTC.

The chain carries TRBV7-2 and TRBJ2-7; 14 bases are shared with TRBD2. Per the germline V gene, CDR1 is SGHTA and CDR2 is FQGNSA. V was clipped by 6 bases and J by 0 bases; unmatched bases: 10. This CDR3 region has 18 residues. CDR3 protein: CASRAGGTSGSYSYEQYF. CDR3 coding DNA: TGTGCCAGCAGGGCGGGCGGGACTAGCGGGAGTTACTCCTACGAGCAGTACTTC. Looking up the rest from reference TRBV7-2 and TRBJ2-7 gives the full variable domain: GAGVSQSPSNKVTEKGKDVELRCDPISGHTALYWYRQSLGQGLEFLIYFQGNSAPDKSGLPSDRFSAERTGGSVSTLTIQRTQQEDSAVYLCASRAGGTSGSYSYEQYFGPGTRLTVT.

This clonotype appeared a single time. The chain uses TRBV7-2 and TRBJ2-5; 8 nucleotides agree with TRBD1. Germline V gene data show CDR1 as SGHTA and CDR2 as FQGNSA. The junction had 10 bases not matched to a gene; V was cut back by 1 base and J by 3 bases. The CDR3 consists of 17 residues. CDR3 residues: CASSLEPGTGIKETQYF. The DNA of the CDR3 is TGTGCCAGCAGCTTAGAGCCGGGGACAGGAATAAAAGAGACCCAGTACTTC. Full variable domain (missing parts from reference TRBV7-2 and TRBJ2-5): GAGVSQSPSNKVTEKGKDVELRCDPISGHTALYWYRQSLGQGLEFLIYFQGNSAPDKSGLPSDRFSAERTGGSVSTLTIQRTQQEDSAVYLCASSLEPGTGIKETQYFGPGTRLLVL.

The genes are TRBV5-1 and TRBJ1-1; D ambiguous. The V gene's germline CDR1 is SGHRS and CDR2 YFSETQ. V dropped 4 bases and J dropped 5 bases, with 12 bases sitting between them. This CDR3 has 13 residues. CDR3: CASSGGLGTEAFF. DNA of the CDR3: TGCGCCAGCAGCGGAGGGCTAGGAACTGAAGCTTTCTTT.

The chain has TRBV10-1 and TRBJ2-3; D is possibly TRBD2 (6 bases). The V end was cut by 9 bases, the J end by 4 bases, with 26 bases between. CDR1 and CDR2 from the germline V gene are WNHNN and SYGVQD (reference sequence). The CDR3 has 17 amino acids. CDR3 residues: CARISGVITRAADTQYF. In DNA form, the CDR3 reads TGCGCCAGGATTAGCGGAGTAATCACGCGGGCGGCAGATACGCAGTATTTT.

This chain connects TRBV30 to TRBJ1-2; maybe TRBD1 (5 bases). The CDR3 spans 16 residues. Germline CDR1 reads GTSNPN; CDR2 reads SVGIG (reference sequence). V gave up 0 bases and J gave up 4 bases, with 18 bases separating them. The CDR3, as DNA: TGTGCCTGGAGTGTAGGTGTAGTGGGGCGCGGCTATGGCTACACCTTC. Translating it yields CAWSVGVVGRGYGYTF.